Sequencing of this T cell receptor beta chain was carried out in a study of CD8 T cells in ankylosing spondylitis. This clonotype was detected only a few times. The antigen is not known. 5'-RACE, quantitative and with molecular barcodes, yielded the TCR beta libraries. TCRdb reprocessed the 5' RACE reads with MiXCR, giving one entry per CDR3 protein. This sample carries about 480,000 distinct CDR3 sequences, roughly 15% of them seen once, and the ten largest clones take just over 1%. CDR1 is SGHVS, CDR2 FNYEAQ, per germline. Trimming left V 3 bases short and J 0 bases short, with 9 bases between. The length of the CDR3 is 15 residues. Findings and limits, study-wide: Apparently characteristic of ankylosing spondylitis blood was a TCR beta motif (under ten highly homologous variants).

Sequenced sample: blood, either unsorted or a sorted T cell fraction (not recorded which). The sequence was collected from a male donor with ankylosing spondylitis. V and J are TRBV7-6 and TRBJ1-3; D ambiguous. CDR3 residues: CASSFDYSSGNTIYF. The DNA for the CDR3 is TGTGCCAGCAGCTTTGATTACAGCTCTGGAAACACCATATATTTT.